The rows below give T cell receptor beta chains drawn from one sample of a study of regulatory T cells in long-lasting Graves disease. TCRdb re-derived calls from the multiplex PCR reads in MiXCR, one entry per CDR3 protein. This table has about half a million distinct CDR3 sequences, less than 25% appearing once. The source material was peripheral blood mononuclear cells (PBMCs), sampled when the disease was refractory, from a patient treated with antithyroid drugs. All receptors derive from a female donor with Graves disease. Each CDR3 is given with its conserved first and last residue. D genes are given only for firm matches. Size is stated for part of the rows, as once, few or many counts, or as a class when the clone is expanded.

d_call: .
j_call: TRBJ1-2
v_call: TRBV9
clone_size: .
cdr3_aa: CASAEGVGYGYTF
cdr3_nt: TGTGCCAGCGCGGAGGGGGTGGGCTATGGCTACACCTTC

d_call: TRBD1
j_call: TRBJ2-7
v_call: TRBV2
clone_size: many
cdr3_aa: CASSEPYSGQNYEQYF
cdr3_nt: TGTGCCAGCAGTGAGCCGTACTCGGGACAGAACTACGAGCAGTACTTC

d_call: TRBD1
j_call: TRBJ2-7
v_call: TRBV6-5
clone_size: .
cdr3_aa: CASSWGDRGVDEQYF
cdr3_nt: TGTGCCAGCAGTTGGGGAGACAGGGGTGTCGACGAGCAGTACTTC

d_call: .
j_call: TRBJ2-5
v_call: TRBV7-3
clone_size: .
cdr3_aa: CASSRTTNRWETQYF
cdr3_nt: TGTGCCAGCAGCAGGACTACCAACCGGTGGGAGACCCAGTACTTC

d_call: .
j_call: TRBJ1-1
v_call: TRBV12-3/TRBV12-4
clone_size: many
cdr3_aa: CASSPFRQNTEAFF
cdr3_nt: TGTGCCAGCAGCCCCTTTCGACAGAACACTGAAGCTTTCTTT

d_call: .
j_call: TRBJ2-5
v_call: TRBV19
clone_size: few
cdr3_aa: CASSITQGRETQYF
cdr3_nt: TGTGCCAGTAGTATAACACAGGGTAGGGAGACCCAGTACTTC

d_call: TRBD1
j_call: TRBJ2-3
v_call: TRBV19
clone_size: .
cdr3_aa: CASSAQGVSTDTQYF
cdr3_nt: TGTGCCAGTAGTGCGCAGGGGGTATCCACAGATACGCAGTATTTT

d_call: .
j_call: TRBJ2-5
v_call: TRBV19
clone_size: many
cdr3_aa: CASNRPGRQETQYF
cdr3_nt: TGTGCCAGTAACCGCCCCGGACGGCAAGAGACCCAGTACTTC

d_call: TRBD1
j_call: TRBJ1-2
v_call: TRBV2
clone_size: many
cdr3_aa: CASRPGQGLGYTF
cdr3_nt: TGTGCCAGCAGGCCGGGACAGGGCCTTGGCTACACCTTC

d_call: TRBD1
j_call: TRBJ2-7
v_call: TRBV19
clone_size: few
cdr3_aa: CASSRDREGKQYF
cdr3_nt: TGTGCCAGTAGTAGGGACAGGGAAGGAAAGCAGTACTTC

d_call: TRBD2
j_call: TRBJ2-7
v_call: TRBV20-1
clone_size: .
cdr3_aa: CSARPFGLAGAYEQYF
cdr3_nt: TGCAGTGCTAGACCTTTCGGACTAGCGGGGGCCTACGAGCAGTACTTC

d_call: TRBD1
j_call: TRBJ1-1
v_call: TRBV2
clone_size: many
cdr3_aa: CASGQVRDEAFF
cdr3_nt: TGTGCCAGCGGACAGGTCAGGGATGAAGCTTTCTTT

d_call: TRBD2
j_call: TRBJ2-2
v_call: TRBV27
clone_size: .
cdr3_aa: CASSFIAGVGTGELFF
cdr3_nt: TGTGCCAGCAGTTTTATAGCGGGAGTGGGAACCGGGGAGCTGTTTTTT

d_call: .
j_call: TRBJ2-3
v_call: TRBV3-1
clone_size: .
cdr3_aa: CASSQEGTADTQYF
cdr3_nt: TGTGCCAGCAGCCAGGAGGGGACTGCAGATACGCAGTATTTT

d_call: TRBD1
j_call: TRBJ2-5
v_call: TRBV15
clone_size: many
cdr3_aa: CATSQTGRETQYF
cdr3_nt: TGTGCCACCAGCCAGACAGGGCGGGAGACCCAGTACTTC

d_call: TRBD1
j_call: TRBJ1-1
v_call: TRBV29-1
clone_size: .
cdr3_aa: CSVVSTGGGAEAFF
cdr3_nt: TGCAGCGTGGTTTCTACAGGGGGCGGCGCTGAAGCTTTCTTT

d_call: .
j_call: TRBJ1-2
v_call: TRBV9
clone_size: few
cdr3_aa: CASSVDRGNPYGYTF
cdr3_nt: TGTGCCAGCAGCGTAGATCGGGGGAATCCCTATGGCTACACCTTC

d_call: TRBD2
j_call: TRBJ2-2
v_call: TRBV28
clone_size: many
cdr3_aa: CASSLPSSGRTNTGELFF
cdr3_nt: TGTGCCAGCAGTTTACCCTCGAGCGGGAGAACGAACACCGGGGAGCTGTTTTTT

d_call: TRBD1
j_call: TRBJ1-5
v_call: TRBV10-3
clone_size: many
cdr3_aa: CAISSGTGDNQPQHF
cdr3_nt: TGTGCCATCAGCTCCGGGACAGGGGACAATCAGCCCCAGCATTTT

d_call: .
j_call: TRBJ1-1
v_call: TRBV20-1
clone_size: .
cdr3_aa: CSTDRGRGTEAFF
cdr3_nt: TGCAGTACTGACAGAGGGCGCGGCACTGAAGCTTTCTTT

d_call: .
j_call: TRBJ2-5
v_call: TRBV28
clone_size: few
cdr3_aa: CASKSRDQETQYF
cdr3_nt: TGTGCCAGCAAAAGCAGGGATCAAGAGACCCAGTACTTC

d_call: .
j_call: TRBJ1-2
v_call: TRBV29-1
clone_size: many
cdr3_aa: CTTSGDLSYGYTF
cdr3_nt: TGCACCACTTCGGGGGATTTAAGCTATGGCTACACCTTC

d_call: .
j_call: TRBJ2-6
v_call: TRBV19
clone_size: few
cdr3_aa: CASSIDGRGSGANVLTF
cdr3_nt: TGTGCCAGTAGTATAGATGGTAGGGGTTCTGGGGCCAACGTCCTGACTTTC

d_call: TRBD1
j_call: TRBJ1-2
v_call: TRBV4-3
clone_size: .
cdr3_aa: CASSQMTGGGYTF
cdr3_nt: TGCGCCAGCAGCCAGATGACAGGGGGCGGCTACACCTTC

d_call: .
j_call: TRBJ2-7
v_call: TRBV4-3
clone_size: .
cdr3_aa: CASSQDGGYEQYF
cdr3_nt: TGCGCCAGCAGCCAAGACGGGGGATACGAGCAGTACTTC

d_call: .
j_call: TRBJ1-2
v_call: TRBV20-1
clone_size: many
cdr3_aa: CSASANYGYTF
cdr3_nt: TGCAGTGCTTCCGCTAACTATGGCTACACCTTC

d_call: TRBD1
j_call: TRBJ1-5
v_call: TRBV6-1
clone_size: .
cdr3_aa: CASSGGQGGNQPQHF
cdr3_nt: TGTGCCAGCAGTGGAGGACAGGGAGGGAATCAGCCCCAGCATTTT

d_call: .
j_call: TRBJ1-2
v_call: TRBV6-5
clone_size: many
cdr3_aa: CASSNYPANYGYTF
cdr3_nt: TGTGCCAGCAGTAACTACCCAGCTAACTATGGCTACACCTTC

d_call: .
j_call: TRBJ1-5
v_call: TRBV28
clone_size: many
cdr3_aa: CASSSGEDQPQHF
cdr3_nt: TGTGCCAGCAGTTCCGGGGAGGATCAGCCCCAGCATTTT

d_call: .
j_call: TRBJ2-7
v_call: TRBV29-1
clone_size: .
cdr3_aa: CSATENSYEQYF
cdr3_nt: TGCAGCGCAACAGAGAACTCCTACGAGCAGTACTTC